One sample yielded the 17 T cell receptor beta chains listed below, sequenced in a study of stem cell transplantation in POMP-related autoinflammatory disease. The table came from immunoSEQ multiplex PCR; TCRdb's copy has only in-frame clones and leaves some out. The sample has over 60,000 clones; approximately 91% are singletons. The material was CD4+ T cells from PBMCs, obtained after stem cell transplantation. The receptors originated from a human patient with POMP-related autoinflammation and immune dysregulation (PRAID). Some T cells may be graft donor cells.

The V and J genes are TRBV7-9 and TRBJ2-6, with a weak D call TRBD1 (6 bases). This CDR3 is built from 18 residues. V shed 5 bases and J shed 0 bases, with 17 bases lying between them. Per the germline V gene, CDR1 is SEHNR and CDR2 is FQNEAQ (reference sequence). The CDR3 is CASSTLTGHFSGANVLTF. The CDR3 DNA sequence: TGTGCCAGCAGCACCTTGACAGGCCACTTCTCTGGGGCCAACGTCCTGACTTTC.

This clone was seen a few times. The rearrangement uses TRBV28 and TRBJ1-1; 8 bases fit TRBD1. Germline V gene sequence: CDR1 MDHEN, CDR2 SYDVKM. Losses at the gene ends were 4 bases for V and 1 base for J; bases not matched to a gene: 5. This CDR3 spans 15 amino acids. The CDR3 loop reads CASSSKGQANTEAFF. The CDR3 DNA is TGTGCCAGCAGTTCAAAGGGACAGGCGAACACTGAAGCTTTCTTT.

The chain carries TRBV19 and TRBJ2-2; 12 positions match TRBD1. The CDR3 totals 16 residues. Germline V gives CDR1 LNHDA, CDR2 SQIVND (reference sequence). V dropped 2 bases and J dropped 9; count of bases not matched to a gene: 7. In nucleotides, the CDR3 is TGTGCCAGTAGTATACGTCCCGGGACAGGGGGCCGGGAGCTGTTTTTT. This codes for CASSIRPGTGGRELFF.

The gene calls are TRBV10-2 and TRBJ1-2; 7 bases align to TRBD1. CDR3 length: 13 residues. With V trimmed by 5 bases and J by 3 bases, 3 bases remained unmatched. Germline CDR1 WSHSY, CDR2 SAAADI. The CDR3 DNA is TGCGCCAGCAGTCGACAGGGTGACTATGGCTACACCTTC. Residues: CASSRQGDYGYTF.

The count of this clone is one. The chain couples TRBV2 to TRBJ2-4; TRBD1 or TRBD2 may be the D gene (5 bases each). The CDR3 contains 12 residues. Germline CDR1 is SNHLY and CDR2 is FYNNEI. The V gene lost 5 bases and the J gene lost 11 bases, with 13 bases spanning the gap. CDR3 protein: CASSRGERVQYF. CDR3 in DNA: TGTGCCAGCAGTCGAGGGGAGAGGGTTCAGTACTTC.

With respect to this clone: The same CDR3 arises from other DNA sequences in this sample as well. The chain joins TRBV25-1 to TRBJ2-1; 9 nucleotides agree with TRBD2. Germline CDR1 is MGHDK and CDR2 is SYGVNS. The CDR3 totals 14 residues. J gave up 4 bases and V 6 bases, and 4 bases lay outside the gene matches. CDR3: CASSGLAGYNEQFF. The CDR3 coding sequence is TGTGCCAGCAGCGGTCTAGCGGGATACAATGAGCAGTTCTTC. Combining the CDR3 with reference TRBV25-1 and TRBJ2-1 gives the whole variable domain EADIYQTPRYLVIGTGKKITLECSQTMGHDKMYWYQQDPGMELHLIHYSYGVNSTEKGDLSSESTVSRIRTEHFPLTLESARPSHTSQYLCASSGLAGYNEQFFGPGTRLTVL.

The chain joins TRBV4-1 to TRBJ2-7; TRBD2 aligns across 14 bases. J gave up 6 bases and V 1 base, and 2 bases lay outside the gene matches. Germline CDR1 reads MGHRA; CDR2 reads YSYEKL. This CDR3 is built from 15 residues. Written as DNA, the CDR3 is TGCGCCAGCAGCCAAGGACTAGCGGGAGGGCCCGAGCAGTACTTC. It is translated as CASSQGLAGGPEQYF.

The DNA for the CDR3 is TGTGCCAGCAGTTTATCCTCTTACAGGGGCGGGATGGGCACTGAAGCTTTCTTT. Protein product: CASSLSSYRGGMGTEAFF. V gene TRBV27 combines with J gene TRBJ1-1, with 7 bases aligning to TRBD1. The V and J ends lost 0 bases and 4 bases, in that order; junction bases with no gene match: 14. This CDR3 contains 18 residues. Germline loops: CDR1 MNHEY, CDR2 SMNVEV (reference sequence).

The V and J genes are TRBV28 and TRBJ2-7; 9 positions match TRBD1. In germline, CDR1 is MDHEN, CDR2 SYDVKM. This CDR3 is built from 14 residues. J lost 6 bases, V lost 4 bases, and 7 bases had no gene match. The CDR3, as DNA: TGTGCCAGCAGTTCGCCGGGACAGGGTCCCGAGCAGTACGTC. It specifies CASSSPGQGPEQYV.

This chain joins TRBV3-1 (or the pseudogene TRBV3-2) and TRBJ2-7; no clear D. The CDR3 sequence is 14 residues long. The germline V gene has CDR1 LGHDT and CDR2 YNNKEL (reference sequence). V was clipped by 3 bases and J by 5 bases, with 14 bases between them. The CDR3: CASSHNPKTNEQYF. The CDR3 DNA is TGTGCCAGCAGCCATAATCCCAAAACGAACGAGCAGTACTTC.

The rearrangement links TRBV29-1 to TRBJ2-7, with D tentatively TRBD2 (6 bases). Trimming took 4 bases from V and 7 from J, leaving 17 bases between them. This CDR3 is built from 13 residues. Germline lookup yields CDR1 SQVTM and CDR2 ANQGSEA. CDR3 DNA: TGCAGCGTTGTTAGGGGAGGTACGGTGGAGCAGTACTTC. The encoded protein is CSVVRGGTVEQYF.

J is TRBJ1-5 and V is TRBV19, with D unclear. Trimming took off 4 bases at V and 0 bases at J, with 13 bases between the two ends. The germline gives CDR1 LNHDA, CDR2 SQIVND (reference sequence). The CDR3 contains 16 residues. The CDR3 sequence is CASSTGRSHSNQPQHF. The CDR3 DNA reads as TGTGCCAGTAGTACCGGACGGAGCCATAGCAATCAGCCCCAGCATTTT.

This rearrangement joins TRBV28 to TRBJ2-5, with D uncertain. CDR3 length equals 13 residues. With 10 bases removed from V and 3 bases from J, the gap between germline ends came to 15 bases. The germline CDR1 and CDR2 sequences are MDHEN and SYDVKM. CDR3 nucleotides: TGTGCCACCCTCCTAGGAAATAAAGAGACCCAGTACTTC. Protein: CATLLGNKETQYF.

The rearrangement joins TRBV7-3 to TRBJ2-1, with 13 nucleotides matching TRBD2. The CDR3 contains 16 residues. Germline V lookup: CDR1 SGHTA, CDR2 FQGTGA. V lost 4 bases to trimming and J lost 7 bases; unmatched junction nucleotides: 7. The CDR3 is CASSSRTSGSQNEQFF. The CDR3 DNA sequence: TGTGCCAGCAGCTCGCGGACTAGCGGGAGTCAAAATGAGCAGTTCTTC. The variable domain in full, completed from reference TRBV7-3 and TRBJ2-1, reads GAGVSQTPSNKVTEKGKYVELRCDPISGHTALYWYRQSLGQGPEFLIYFQGTGAADDSGLPNDRFFAVRPEGSVSTLKIQRTERGDSAVYLCASSSRTSGSQNEQFFGPGTRLTVL.

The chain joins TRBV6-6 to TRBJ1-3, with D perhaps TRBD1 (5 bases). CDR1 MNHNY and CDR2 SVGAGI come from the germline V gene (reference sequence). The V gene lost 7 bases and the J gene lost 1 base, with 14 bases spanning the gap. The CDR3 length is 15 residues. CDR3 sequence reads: CASTQFRGSGNTIYF. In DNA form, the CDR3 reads TGTGCCAGCACCCAATTTCGGGGGTCTGGAAACACCATATATTTT.

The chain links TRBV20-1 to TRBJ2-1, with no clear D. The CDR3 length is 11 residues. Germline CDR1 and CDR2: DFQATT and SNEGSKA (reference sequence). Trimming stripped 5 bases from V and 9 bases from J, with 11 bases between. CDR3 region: CSAPESAEQFF. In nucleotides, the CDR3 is TGCAGTGCTCCAGAGTCAGCTGAGCAGTTCTTC.

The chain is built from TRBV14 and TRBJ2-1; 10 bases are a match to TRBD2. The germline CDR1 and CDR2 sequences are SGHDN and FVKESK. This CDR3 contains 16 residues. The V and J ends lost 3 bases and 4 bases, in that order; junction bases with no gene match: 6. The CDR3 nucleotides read TGTGCCAGCAGCCATGGTAGCGGGAGGAAATACAATGAGCAGTTCTTC. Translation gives CASSHGSGRKYNEQFF.